The rows below give T cell receptor beta chains drawn from one sample of a study of T cell responses to AZD1222 COVID-19 vaccine. Only in-frame clones appear in the TCRdb table, and some are missing; sequencing was by immunoSEQ multiplex PCR. The sample includes approximately 130,000 clones, 88% of them seen just once. The material was peripheral blood, obtained 28 days after the second AZD1222 dose. The receptors originated from an adult who received the AZD1222 COVID-19 vaccine. CDR3s include the opening cysteine and the closing phenylalanine or tryptophan. D genes are given only for firm matches. Clone size is not always given. Where it is, it says once, few, many or a class for expanded clones.

j_call v_call d_call clone_size cdr3_nt cdr3_aa
TRBJ2-7 TRBV3-1/TRBV3-2 NA NA TGTGCCAGCAGCCAAGCCGCGTGGGGCCCCCCCTCCTACGAGCAGTACTTC CASSQAAWGPPSYEQYF
TRBJ1-4 TRBV30 NA NA TGTGCCTGGAGTGTGGGGTGGGGAAGCGGTGAAAAACTGTTTTTT CAWSVGWGSGEKLFF
TRBJ1-1 TRBV7-9 NA NA TGTGCCAGCAGCCCTACTGGGCCGCGAACTGAAGCTTTCTTT CASSPTGPRTEAFF
TRBJ1-6 TRBV30 TRBD1 once TGTGCCTGGAGTATAGGGGGCTCACCAAGCTCCTATAATTCACCCCTCCACTTT CAWSIGGSPSSYNSPLHF
TRBJ1-2 TRBV27 TRBD1 few TGTGCCAGCAGTTTCTCAGGGGGCGCAGGCTACACCTTC CASSFSGGAGYTF
TRBJ1-2 TRBV12-3/TRBV12-4 NA once TGTGCCAGCAGCCCACGTGGGCTAGGCACCTTC CASSPRGLGTF
TRBJ1-1 TRBV9 TRBD1 once TGTGCCAGCAGCACGACAGGGAGGGGGAACACTGAAGCTTTCTTT CASSTTGRGNTEAFF
TRBJ1-4 TRBV18 TRBD1 NA TGTGCCAGCTCACGCCGGACAGGATCTAATGAAAAACTGTTTTTT CASSRRTGSNEKLFF
TRBJ1-3 TRBV18 TRBD1 few TGTGCCAGCTCACCTTCGACAGGGGTAAACACCATATATTTT CASSPSTGVNTIYF
TRBJ2-3 TRBV5-4 TRBD2 NA TGTGCCAGCAGCTTGGGACTAGCGGGGGGCGGTCGCACAGATACGCAGTATTTT CASSLGLAGGGRTDTQYF
TRBJ1-5 TRBV28 NA NA TGTGCCAGCAGTTTATCGAGTCAGCCCCAGCATTTT CASSLSSQPQHF
TRBJ1-2 TRBV28 NA NA TGTGCCAGCGCTTTTCCCGGGGGGCTCTCGGGTGGCTACACCTTC CASAFPGGLSGGYTF
TRBJ2-5 TRBV5-1 NA NA TGCGCCAGCAGCTCACAGGGCGGAGAAGAGACCCAGTACTTC CASSSQGGEETQYF
TRBJ2-3 TRBV4-2 TRBD2 NA TGTGCCAGCAGCCAAGCCCGGACTAGCGGACCCGGATACAACACAGATACGCAGTATTTT CASSQARTSGPGYNTDTQYF
TRBJ2-2 TRBV18 TRBD2 once TGTGCCAGCTCACCACCCGGAGCGGGGGGGACCGGGGAGCTGTTTTTT CASSPPGAGGTGELFF
TRBJ2-7 TRBV10-2 TRBD2 NA TGCGCCAGCAGTTATAGCGGGGACTACGAGCAGTACTTC CASSYSGDYEQYF
TRBJ2-1 TRBV10-3 TRBD1 NA TGTGCCATCAGTGGGGGTCGACAGGGAAACTACAATGAGCAGTTCTTC CAISGGRQGNYNEQFF